The T cell receptor (beta chain) described here comes from a study of beta chain features in type 1 diabetes. Trimming took 5 bases from V and 0 from J, leaving 9 bases between them. CDR1 and CDR2 from the germline V gene are MNHEY and SMNVEV (reference sequence). The CDR3 is 14 residues long. Worth noting for this clone: Its antigen is not known.

The collection from each donor was one heparinised blood draw averaging around 0.11 L. Study-wide points: Sequencing used cDNA, and cells with high TCR expression could therefore be over-represented.

Investigators reverse transcribed all isolated RNA, so they sequenced expressed TCRB transcripts. Produced via immunoSEQ multiplex PCR; TCRdb's table is partial and in-frame only. The table records around 350,000 clones, around 12% of them present only once. The sequenced sample consisted of naive CD4+ T cells from blood. V is TRBV27 and J is TRBJ2-3, with a tentative D call TRBD2 (5 bases). The receptor comes from a man between 18 and 29 years old in good health. The chain's CDR3 is CASSLKRSTDTQYF. CDR3 DNA sequence: TGTGCCAGCAGTCTCAAGCGGAGCACAGATACGCAGTATTTT.